This is a list of T cell receptor beta chains from one sample in a study of cytomegalovirus exposure and HLA in healthy donors. Profiled with immunoSEQ multiplex PCR; TCRdb holds only in-frame clones, not every one. The table includes about 200,000 clones, about 80% detected once. Sequenced sample: PBMCs. All receptors derive from a man between 18 and 35 years old in good health and CMV-seronegative. The CDR3 runs from the conserved cysteine through the conserved F or W. Fields, in order: CDR3 protein, CDR3 DNA, J gene, clone size, D gene, V gene. A D gene is named only where the DNA matches it firmly. Some rows mark clone size as missing; the rest say once, few, many or name a class of expanded clone.

CDR3: CASSALRGSSYNEQFF
DNA: TGTGCCAGTAGTGCACTCCGCGGGAGCTCCTACAATGAGCAGTTCTTC
J: TRBJ2-1
size: NA
D: TRBD2
V: TRBV19

CDR3: CASSSGLAGDDTQYF
DNA: TGTGCCAGCAGCTCGGGACTAGCGGGGGACGATACGCAGTATTTT
J: TRBJ2-3
size: NA
D: TRBD2
V: TRBV5-4

CDR3: CASSSEAGQGNTGELFF
DNA: TGTGCCAGCAGCTCCGAAGCCGGACAGGGTAACACCGGGGAGCTGTTTTTT
J: TRBJ2-2
size: NA
D: TRBD1
V: TRBV7-8

CDR3: CASSAVQGSNTEAFF
DNA: TGTGCCAGTAGTGCGGTACAGGGATCGAACACTGAAGCTTTCTTT
J: TRBJ1-1
size: NA
D: NA
V: TRBV19

CDR3: CAWNAGNTEAFF
DNA: TGTGCCTGGAACGCGGGGAACACTGAAGCTTTCTTT
J: TRBJ1-1
size: NA
D: NA
V: TRBV30

CDR3: CASSEFPDSYEQYF
DNA: TGTGCCAGCAGCGAATTCCCAGACTCCTACGAGCAGTACTTC
J: TRBJ2-7
size: NA
D: NA
V: TRBV7-8

CDR3: CAISDPDRPYEQYF
DNA: TGTGCCATCAGTGACCCGGACAGACCCTACGAGCAGTACTTC
J: TRBJ2-7
size: few
D: NA
V: TRBV10-3

CDR3: CASSWDSSGNTIYF
DNA: TGCGCCAGCAGCTGGGACAGCTCTGGAAACACCATATATTTT
J: TRBJ1-3
size: NA
D: TRBD1
V: TRBV5-1

CDR3: CASSNPWAQGYTEAFF
DNA: TGTGCCAGTAGTAACCCCTGGGCACAAGGTTACACTGAAGCTTTCTTT
J: TRBJ1-1
size: NA
D: NA
V: TRBV19

CDR3: CASRRTGGNYGYTF
DNA: TGTGCCAGCAGGCGGACAGGGGGCAACTATGGCTACACCTTC
J: TRBJ1-2
size: NA
D: TRBD1
V: TRBV27

CDR3: CSSSLAGGPSANVLTF
DNA: TGTTCCAGCAGCTTGGCGGGGGGGCCTTCGGCCAACGTCCTGACTTTC
J: TRBJ2-6
size: NA
D: TRBD2
V: TRBV7-3

CDR3: CASSPGQGAYGYTF
DNA: TGTGCCAGCAGCCCAGGACAGGGAGCCTATGGCTACACCTTC
J: TRBJ1-2
size: NA
D: TRBD1
V: TRBV9

CDR3: CASSLTASGYNEQFF
DNA: TGTGCCAGCAGCTTAACGGCTAGCGGGTACAATGAGCAGTTCTTC
J: TRBJ2-1
size: NA
D: TRBD2
V: TRBV7-3

CDR3: CASSVDRIYYGYTF
DNA: TGTGCCAGCAGCGTGGACAGAATCTACTATGGCTACACCTTC
J: TRBJ1-2
size: NA
D: NA
V: TRBV9

CDR3: CASSLVGTGYEVYGYTF
DNA: TGTGCCAGTAGCCTAGTCGGGACAGGCTACGAGGTCTATGGCTACACCTTC
J: TRBJ1-2
size: NA
D: TRBD1
V: TRBV19

CDR3: CASSPWTSGNYNEQFF
DNA: TGTGCCAGCAGCCCCTGGACTAGCGGGAACTACAATGAGCAGTTCTTC
J: TRBJ2-1
size: NA
D: TRBD2
V: TRBV28

CDR3: CASSARGRRTEAFF
DNA: TGTGCCAGTAGTGCTAGGGGGCGGCGCACTGAAGCTTTCTTT
J: TRBJ1-1
size: NA
D: TRBD1
V: TRBV19

CDR3: CASSFSAGPLTDTQYF
DNA: TGTGCCAGTAGTTTCTCTGCGGGGCCTCTCACAGATACGCAGTATTTT
J: TRBJ2-3
size: NA
D: NA
V: TRBV19

CDR3: CASSVLAGGYDEQFF
DNA: TGTGCCAGCAGTGTACTAGCGGGAGGTTATGATGAGCAGTTCTTC
J: TRBJ2-1
size: NA
D: TRBD2
V: TRBV2

CDR3: CASSQEFGDYGYTF
DNA: TGCGCCAGCAGCCAAGAATTCGGGGATTATGGCTACACCTTC
J: TRBJ1-2
size: NA
D: NA
V: TRBV4-1

CDR3: CASSLDFRQGPSNQPQHF
DNA: TGTGCCAGCAGCTTAGACTTTAGACAGGGACCTAGCAATCAGCCCCAGCATTTT
J: TRBJ1-5
size: NA
D: TRBD1
V: TRBV7-2

CDR3: CASSEMGSSGGAVETQYF
DNA: TGTGCCAGCAGTGAAATGGGGTCTAGCGGGGGGGCCGTGGAGACCCAGTACTTC
J: TRBJ2-5
size: NA
D: TRBD2
V: TRBV4-2

CDR3: CASSPTRTGPYEQYF
DNA: TGTGCCAGCAGCCCTACCCGGACAGGGCCCTACGAGCAGTACTTC
J: TRBJ2-7
size: once
D: TRBD1
V: TRBV7-8

CDR3: CASTPGQGSNQPQHF
DNA: TGTGCCAGCACTCCAGGGCAAGGGAGCAATCAGCCCCAGCATTTT
J: TRBJ1-5
size: once
D: NA
V: TRBV2

CDR3: CASRWAGAANTGELFF
DNA: TGTGCCAGTAGATGGGCGGGGGCCGCGAACACCGGGGAGCTGTTTTTT
J: TRBJ2-2
size: NA
D: NA
V: TRBV19

CDR3: CASSGERDYGYTF
DNA: TGTGCCAGCAGTGGGGAGCGGGACTATGGCTACACCTTC
J: TRBJ1-2
size: few
D: NA
V: TRBV2

CDR3: CASSSRDREYYEQYF
DNA: TGTGCCAGCAGCTCCCGGGACAGGGAGTACTACGAGCAGTACTTC
J: TRBJ2-7
size: NA
D: TRBD1
V: TRBV11-3

CDR3: CASSVALAGVNEQFF
DNA: TGTGCCAGCAGCGTAGCACTAGCGGGTGTCAATGAGCAGTTCTTC
J: TRBJ2-1
size: NA
D: TRBD2
V: TRBV9

CDR3: CASSESGTGNEQFF
DNA: TGTGCCAGCAGCGAATCCGGGACTGGCAATGAGCAGTTCTTC
J: TRBJ2-1
size: NA
D: NA
V: TRBV9

CDR3: CASMRDSDNTGELFF
DNA: TGTGCCAGCATGAGGGACAGCGATAACACCGGGGAGCTGTTTTTT
J: TRBJ2-2
size: NA
D: TRBD1
V: TRBV25-1

CDR3: CARGGNTGELFF
DNA: TGTGCCCGGGGGGGAAACACCGGGGAGCTGTTTTTT
J: TRBJ2-2
size: NA
D: TRBD2
V: TRBV30

CDR3: CAWSSIKEKLFF
DNA: TGTGCCTGGAGTTCAATCAAAGAAAAACTGTTTTTT
J: TRBJ1-4
size: few
D: NA
V: TRBV30

CDR3: CASSKYSGSSYNEQFF
DNA: TGTGCCAGCAGCAAGTATAGCGGGAGCTCCTACAATGAGCAGTTCTTC
J: TRBJ2-1
size: NA
D: TRBD2
V: TRBV7-3

CDR3: CASSFTGNNSPLHF
DNA: TGTGCCAGCAGTTTCACAGGAAATAATTCACCCCTCCACTTT
J: TRBJ1-6
size: NA
D: NA
V: TRBV7-3

CDR3: CASSPRGASGGKYQETQYF
DNA: TGTGCCAGCAGCCCCCGCGGGGCTAGCGGGGGGAAGTACCAAGAGACCCAGTACTTC
J: TRBJ2-5
size: NA
D: TRBD2
V: TRBV11-3

CDR3: CASRALVGYTF
DNA: TGTGCCAGCCGAGCCCTGGTGGGCTACACCTTC
J: TRBJ1-2
size: once
D: NA
V: TRBV2

CDR3: CASSNRGQGTEAFF
DNA: TGTGCCAGCAGCAACAGGGGGCAGGGCACTGAAGCTTTCTTT
J: TRBJ1-1
size: NA
D: TRBD1
V: TRBV14

CDR3: CASSTTTGIPGELFF
DNA: TGTGCCAGTAGTACGACAACAGGGATCCCCGGGGAGCTGTTTTTT
J: TRBJ2-2
size: NA
D: NA
V: TRBV19

CDR3: CAWSVTTPSSGANVLTF
DNA: TGTGCCTGGAGTGTAACGACTCCGAGCTCTGGGGCCAACGTCCTGACTTTC
J: TRBJ2-6
size: NA
D: NA
V: TRBV30

CDR3: CASSMTGVGTEAFF
DNA: TGTGCCAGTAGTATGACAGGGGTGGGGACTGAAGCTTTCTTT
J: TRBJ1-1
size: NA
D: TRBD1
V: TRBV19

CDR3: CASSDLGGENIQYF
DNA: TGTGCCAGCAGCGACCTAGGCGGGGAAAACATTCAGTACTTC
J: TRBJ2-4
size: NA
D: NA
V: TRBV9

CDR3: CASRIFLGNTIYF
DNA: TGCGCCAGCCGTATCTTCCTCGGAAACACCATATATTTT
J: TRBJ1-3
size: once
D: NA
V: TRBV10-1

CDR3: CASSVVPDPGQGNEAFF
DNA: TGTGCCAGCAGCGTAGTTCCCGATCCGGGACAGGGAAATGAAGCTTTCTTT
J: TRBJ1-1
size: NA
D: TRBD1
V: TRBV9

CDR3: CASSLDTSTLTGELFF
DNA: TGTGCCAGCAGCTTAGATACGAGTACCCTGACCGGGGAGCTGTTTTTT
J: TRBJ2-2
size: few
D: NA
V: TRBV7-9

CDR3: CASSANRDQPQHF
DNA: TGTGCCAGCAGCGCTAACAGGGATCAGCCCCAGCATTTT
J: TRBJ1-5
size: NA
D: NA
V: TRBV11-1

CDR3: CASSTPGANVLTF
DNA: TGTGCCAGCAGCACACCTGGGGCCAACGTCCTGACTTTC
J: TRBJ2-6
size: NA
D: NA
V: TRBV7-3

CDR3: CASSSPGLAGVNEQFF
DNA: TGTGCCAGCAGCTCCCCGGGACTAGCGGGAGTGAATGAGCAGTTCTTC
J: TRBJ2-1
size: NA
D: TRBD2
V: TRBV5-4